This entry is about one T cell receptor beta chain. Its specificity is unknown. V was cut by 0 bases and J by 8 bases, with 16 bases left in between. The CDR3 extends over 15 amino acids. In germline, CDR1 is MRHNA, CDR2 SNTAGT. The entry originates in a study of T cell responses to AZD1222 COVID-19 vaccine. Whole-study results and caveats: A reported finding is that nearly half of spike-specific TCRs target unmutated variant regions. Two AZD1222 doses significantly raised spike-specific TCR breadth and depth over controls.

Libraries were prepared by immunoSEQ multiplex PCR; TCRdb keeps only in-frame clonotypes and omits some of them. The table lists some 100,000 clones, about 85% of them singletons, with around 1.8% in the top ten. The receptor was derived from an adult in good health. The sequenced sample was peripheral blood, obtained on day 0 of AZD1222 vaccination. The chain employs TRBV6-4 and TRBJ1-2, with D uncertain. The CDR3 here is CASSDSMEAASGYTF. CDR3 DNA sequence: TGTGCCAGCAGTGACTCGATGGAAGCAGCGAGCGGCTACACCTTC.